This TCR beta chain was obtained from a study of T cell changes during pregnancy in multiple sclerosis. Profiled with immunoSEQ multiplex PCR; TCRdb holds only in-frame clones, not every one. The table shows over 70,000 clones, with over 85% occurring only once. This CDR3 has 11 amino acids. The V gene end was trimmed by 6 bases and the J gene end by 10 bases; junction bases not matched to a gene: 2. In germline, CDR1 is MNHEY, CDR2 SVGAGI. This material consisted of peripheral blood, taken in the first trimester of pregnancy. The gene calls are TRBV6-5 and TRBJ1-4, with 7 bases matching TRBD1. This TCR derives from a female donor with multiple sclerosis, enrolled in a pregnancy study. CDR3 nucleotide sequence: TGTGCCAGCAGAAACAGGGGAAAACTGTTTTTT. This gives the protein CASRNRGKLFF.